This entry lists 5 T cell receptor beta chains sequenced from one sample in a study of OX40 agonist ivuxolimab in advanced cancers. Only in-frame clones appear in the TCRdb table, and some are missing; sequencing was by immunoSEQ multiplex PCR. Of some 63,000 clones in the sample, 90% to 95% were seen once. The sequencing here drew on CD4+ or CD8+ T cells sorted from blood, taken in a trial of the OX40 agonist ivuxolimab. Receptors originate from an adult with an advanced solid tumor such as melanoma, head and neck, liver or kidney cancer.

This chain joins TRBV7-9 and TRBJ2-7, with TRBD1 as a possible D gene (5 bases). Germline V CDR1 and CDR2: SEHNR, FQNEAQ (reference sequence). Trimming stripped 6 bases from V and 2 bases from J, with 11 bases between. The CDR3 is 13 residues long. CDR3 nucleotide sequence: TGTGCCAGCAGGTACCAGGGAACCTACGAGCAGTACTTC. Translating it yields CASRYQGTYEQYF.

This rearrangement joins TRBV27 to TRBJ2-7, with D unresolved. The end of the DNA aligns better with TRBJ2-4, so the J call may be wrong. The V gene's germline CDR1 is MNHEY and CDR2 SMNVEV (reference sequence). The CDR3 runs to 14 residues. Written as DNA, the CDR3 is TGTGCCAGCAGTTTGGCGGACGGACGGAACATTCAGTACTTC. This encodes CASSLADGRNIQYF.

This clone occurred once. V gene TRBV5-4 combines with J gene TRBJ2-7; unclear D gene. Trimming shortened V by 0 bases and J by 3 bases, and 1 base separated the two germline ends. The CDR3 has 11 residues. Germline V gives CDR1 SGHNT, CDR2 YYREEE (reference sequence). The CDR3 nucleotides are TGTGCCAGCAGCTTGGGCTACGAGCAGTACTTC. Protein sequence: CASSLGYEQYF.

This rearrangement joins TRBV5-1 to TRBJ2-7; 12 nucleotides align to TRBD2. The length of the CDR3 is 18 residues. With 1 base clipped from V and 0 bases from J, the junction kept 8 bases outside the gene matches. Germline V gene sequence: CDR1 SGHRS, CDR2 YFSETQ. CDR3: CASSLFPSGRDSSYEQYF. Written as DNA, the CDR3 is TGCGCCAGCAGCTTGTTTCCTAGCGGGAGGGATAGCTCCTACGAGCAGTACTTC. Combining the CDR3 with reference TRBV5-1 and TRBJ2-7 gives the whole variable domain KAGVTQTPRYLIKTRGQQVTLSCSPISGHRSVSWYQQTPGQGLQFLFEYFSETQRNKGNFPGRFSGRQFSNSRSEMNVSTLELGDSALYLCASSLFPSGRDSSYEQYFGPGTRLTVT.

V is TRBV9 and J is TRBJ2-2, with a possible D match to TRBD1 (5 bases). V was clipped by 0 bases and J by 7 bases, with 10 bases between them. From germline, CDR1 is SGDLS and CDR2 YYNGEE. The CDR3 sequence is 14 residues long. CDR3 DNA: TGTGCCAGCAGCGTAGAGGGGCCGGGCGGGGAGCTGTTTTTT. Translation: CASSVEGPGGELFF.